The clone carrying this T cell receptor beta chain came up once. The antigen is undetermined. V dropped 1 base and J dropped 10 bases, with 8 bases sitting between them. Germline assignment: CDR1 KGHSH and CDR2 LQKENI. CDR3 length equals 12 residues. The source of the sample is a study of radiotherapy plus CTLA-4 blockade in lung cancer. Study findings and constraints: In blood, tumor-derived TCR clones expanded after radiotherapy plus ipilimumab.

Some clones are missing from TCRdb's copy, which holds only in-frame ones; the method was immunoSEQ multiplex PCR. The sample includes about 30,000 clones, roughly 80% of them seen just once. This material consisted of peripheral blood, taken from a patient treated with radiotherapy plus ipilimumab. The rearrangement uses TRBV18 and TRBJ2-1; D gene unclear. This clonotype originated in a human donor with non-small cell lung cancer who had stable disease on radiotherapy plus ipilimumab. This CDR3 is CASSPQGGEQFF. Written as DNA, the CDR3 is TGTGCCAGCTCACCACAGGGTGGAGAGCAGTTCTTC.